This T cell receptor beta chain was sequenced during a study of blood T cell repertoires in COVID-19. Deletions cut 7 bases from V and 1 base from J, with 16 bases between. Germline CDR1 reads SQVTM; CDR2 reads ANQGSEA. The CDR3 length is 14 residues. Produced via immunoSEQ multiplex PCR; TCRdb's table is partial and in-frame only. This sample carries some 180,000 clones, 79% of them seen once, and the ten largest clones take roughly 5.6%. Sequencing was done on a sample of peripheral blood. The J gene is TRBJ2-5, the V gene TRBV29-1; the D gene is possibly TRBD2 (6 bases). This clonotype originated in a middle-aged woman with COVID-19, enrolled during active disease. The CDR3 nucleotides read TGCAGCGCCTCACCACGGGGGTCCCAAGAGACCCAGTACTTC. Translating gives CSASPRGSQETQYF.